The 25 T cell receptor beta chains presented below share a single source sample, sequenced in a study of shared clonotypes between healthy human individuals. The protocol was immunoSEQ multiplex PCR, while the TCRdb copy is restricted to in-frame clones and leaves out a portion. The table lists around 1.1 million clones, 70% to 80% of them singletons. The material sequenced was memory CD4+ T cells from PBMCs. Described subset: CD45RA-negative fraction. The receptors were sampled from a man aged 18 to 35 in good health. Some clones in this sample may be carry-over from other donors' samples.

In this sample, this clone turned up once. The chain recombines TRBV28 with TRBJ1-1; D remains ambiguous. In germline, CDR1 is MDHEN, CDR2 SYDVKM. The CDR3 extends over 14 amino acids. V lost 1 base to trimming and J lost 5 bases, with 11 bases between them. The CDR3 region is CASSLYEGRTEAFF. For the CDR3, the DNA is TGTGCCAGCAGTTTATATGAGGGAAGGACTGAAGCTTTCTTT.

This clone has a handful of counts. J is TRBJ2-2 and V is TRBV5-1; D is undetermined. Germline loops: CDR1 SGHRS, CDR2 YFSETQ. The CDR3 runs 12 residues. The V end was cut by 5 bases, the J end by 7 bases, with 9 bases between. The CDR3 here is CASSEPGGELFF. In nucleotides, the CDR3 is TGCGCCAGCAGTGAACCCGGCGGGGAGCTGTTTTTT. Variable domain in full (rest from reference TRBV5-1 and TRBJ2-2): KAGVTQTPRYLIKTRGQQVTLSCSPISGHRSVSWYQQTPGQGLQFLFEYFSETQRNKGNFPGRFSGRQFSNSRSEMNVSTLELGDSALYLCASSEPGGELFFGEGSRLTVL.

This clone was seen more than once but under ten times. The V gene is TRBV28, the J gene TRBJ2-5; the D gene is possibly TRBD2 (5 bases). There are 11 residues in the CDR3. Germline CDR1 reads MDHEN; CDR2 reads SYDVKM. V was trimmed by 8 bases and J by 7 bases, leaving 11 bases between them. The CDR3 DNA reads as TGTGCCAGCCAGGACTGGGGGACCCAGTACTTC. This codes for CASQDWGTQYF.

This clone was picked up one time. The chain recombines TRBV7-8 with TRBJ2-5; D gene unclear. TRBJ2-7 matches the DNA end more closely, so the J call is doubtful. The germline gives CDR1 SGHVS, CDR2 FQNEAQ. The CDR3 runs to 11 residues. CDR3: CASSLLTEQYF. In DNA, the CDR3 is TGTGCCAGCAGCTTGCTTACCGAGCAGTACTTC.

This chain links TRBV6-6 with TRBJ1-1; D is unresolved. This CDR3 has 12 residues. Germline V gives CDR1 MNHNY, CDR2 SVGAGI (reference sequence). The ends were cut back, 5 bases at V and 1 base at J, with 5 bases in the middle. CDR3 sequence: CASSQQNTEAFF. CDR3 bases: TGTGCCAGCAGTCAACAGAACACTGAAGCTTTCTTT.

Notes on this clone: An end of the junction does not agree with germline; a read error may underlie this. The chain couples TRBV5-4 to TRBJ1-4; TRBD1 agrees at 7 bases. CDR1 is SGHNT and CDR2 is YYREEE in the germline V gene (reference sequence). This CDR3 spans 10 amino acids. The CDR3 nucleotides are TGTGCCAGCAGCGACAGGGCTGGAATTTTT. Its protein is CASSDRAGIF. The entire variable domain, with the rest obtained from reference TRBV5-4 and TRBJ1-4, is as follows: ETGVTQSPTHLIKTRGQQVTLRCSSQSGHNTVSWYQQALGQGPQFIFQYYREEENGRGNFPPRFSGLQFPNYSSELNVNALELDDSALYLCASSDRAGIFGSGTQLSVL.

The chain joins TRBV28 to TRBJ1-6; TRBD1 is a possible D gene (5 bases). From germline, CDR1 is MDHEN and CDR2 SYDVKM. This CDR3 contains 15 residues. Trimming shortened V by 6 bases and J by 10 bases, and 19 bases separated the two germline ends. The CDR3 region has the DNA TGTGCCAGCAGAGACTCCGGCCTCCGGGGCTCACCCCTCCACTTT. It encodes CASRDSGLRGSPLHF.

The chain combines TRBV7-9 with TRBJ1-2; D gene unclear. V gave up 6 bases and J gave up 2 bases, with 7 bases separating them. CDR1 is SEHNR and CDR2 is FQNEAQ in the germline V gene (reference sequence). The CDR3 runs 12 residues. The CDR3 sequence: CASSGLNYGYTF. For the CDR3, the DNA is TGTGCCAGCAGTGGTCTGAACTATGGCTACACCTTC. The whole variable domain, filled in from reference TRBV7-9 and TRBJ1-2, reads DTGVSQNPRHKITKRGQNVTFRCDPISEHNRLYWYRQTLGQGPEFLTYFQNEAQLEKSRLLSDRFSAERPKGSFSTLEIQRTEQGDSAMYLCASSGLNYGYTFGSGTRLTVV.

J is TRBJ1-2 and V is TRBV6-6; TRBD1 might be the D (5 bases). Deletions cut 7 bases from V and 4 bases from J, with 19 bases between. There are 15 residues in the CDR3. Looked up from germline, CDR1 is MNHNY and CDR2 is SVGAGI (reference sequence). CDR3 amino acids: CASTPRQGPLYGYTF. In nucleotides, the CDR3 is TGTGCCAGCACCCCTCGGCAGGGCCCCCTCTATGGCTACACCTTC.

This chain connects TRBV6-5 to TRBJ1-4; D remains ambiguous. This CDR3 spans 14 amino acids. Deletions cut 3 bases from V and 2 bases from J, with 7 bases between. Germline-derived CDR1 and CDR2 are MNHEY and SVGAGI. The CDR3 coding sequence is TGTGCCAGCAGTTATGAGGGCACTAATGAAAAACTGTTTTTT. Encoded protein: CASSYEGTNEKLFF.

This chain links TRBV29-1 with TRBJ2-7; D gene uncertain. V lost 6 bases, J lost 5 bases, and 14 bases lay in between. Germline V gene lookup returns CDR1 SQVTM and CDR2 ANQGSEA. The length of the CDR3 is 12 residues. The CDR3 DNA sequence: TGCAGCGTAGCCCTTTATGTCAACGAGCAGTACTTC. Translated, it gives CSVALYVNEQYF.

In the case of this clone: Within the sample, other DNA sequences also encode this same CDR3. V and J are TRBV11-2 and TRBJ2-7; possibly TRBD2 for D (6 bases). This CDR3 contains 12 residues. Trimming took off 0 bases at V and 6 bases at J, with 6 bases between the two ends. Germline V gene data show CDR1 as SGHAT and CDR2 as FQNNGV. In nucleotides, the CDR3 is TGTGCCAGCAGCTTAGACGGGGGCGAGCAGTACTTC. Residues: CASSLDGGEQYF.

The chain is built from TRBV5-4 and TRBJ1-1; 7 nucleotides align to TRBD1. J lost 2 bases, V lost 3 bases, and 4 bases had no gene match. The CDR3 length is 14 residues. Germline CDR1 SGHNT, CDR2 YYREEE (reference sequence). CDR3 region: CASSSTGRNTEAFF. CDR3 in DNA: TGTGCCAGCAGCTCGACAGGGAGAAACACTGAAGCTTTCTTT. Full variable domain (missing parts from reference TRBV5-4 and TRBJ1-1): ETGVTQSPTHLIKTRGQQVTLRCSSQSGHNTVSWYQQALGQGPQFIFQYYREEENGRGNFPPRFSGLQFPNYSSELNVNALELDDSALYLCASSSTGRNTEAFFGQGTRLTVV.

The J gene is TRBJ2-7, the V gene TRBV5-6; 10 nucleotides agree with TRBD1. The J segment lost 6 bases and the V segment lost 2 bases, leaving 11 bases of the junction unmatched. CDR1 SGHDT and CDR2 YYEEEE come from the germline V gene. The CDR3 loop spans 16 amino acids. CDR3 in amino acids: CASSLGTGDWGSEQYF. The CDR3, as DNA: TGTGCCAGCAGCTTAGGGACAGGGGACTGGGGGTCCGAGCAGTACTTC.

This rearrangement joins TRBV6-1 to TRBJ2-2, with no clear D. CDR1 is MNHNS and CDR2 is SASEGT in the germline V gene. Trimming took 5 bases from V and 6 from J, leaving 16 bases between them. This CDR3 has 15 amino acids. CDR3 residues: CASSPRPTEPGELFF. The CDR3 DNA reads as TGTGCCAGCAGTCCCCGACCCACTGAACCCGGGGAGCTGTTTTTT.

CDR3: CASRKGQGNTEAFF. The CDR3 DNA sequence: TGTGCCAGTAGGAAGGGACAGGGGAACACTGAAGCTTTCTTT. The V and J genes are TRBV19 and TRBJ1-1; 9 positions agree with TRBD1. The trim removed 6 bases at V and 1 base at J, leaving 3 bases unmatched. From germline, CDR1 is LNHDA and CDR2 SQIVND (reference sequence). The CDR3 has 14 amino acids. Full variable domain (remainder filled in from reference TRBV19 and TRBJ1-1): DGGITQSPKYLFRKEGQNVTLSCEQNLNHDAMYWYRQDPGQGLRLIYYSQIVNDFQKGDIAEGYSVSREKKESFPLTVTSAQKNPTAFYLCASRKGQGNTEAFFGQGTRLTVV.

V usage is TRBV9 and J usage is TRBJ1-1, with D unresolved. V lost 1 base, J lost 4 bases, and 8 bases lay in between. The CDR3 runs 13 residues. CDR1 SGDLS and CDR2 YYNGEE come from the germline V gene. The CDR3 here is CASSVSGSTEAFF. The CDR3 coding sequence is TGTGCCAGCAGCGTATCGGGATCCACTGAAGCTTTCTTT.

The V and J genes are TRBV5-1 and TRBJ2-3; tentatively, D is TRBD2 (5 bases). CDR3 length: 15 amino acids. V shed 0 bases and J shed 2 bases, with 10 bases lying between them. The germline CDR1 and CDR2 sequences are SGHRS and YFSETQ. CDR3 sequence reads: CASSLEGRLTDTQYF. The DNA of the CDR3 is TGCGCCAGCAGCTTGGAAGGGAGACTCACAGATACGCAGTATTTT.

CDR3 coding DNA: TGTGCCAGCAGTGAAGTGACTAGCCTGAGGTGGCAGTATTTT. Translated: CASSEVTSLRWQYF. This chain uses TRBV2 with TRBJ2-3; the match to TRBD2 covers 7 bases. Germline CDR1 SNHLY, CDR2 FYNNEI. The CDR3 totals 14 residues. The V and J ends lost 1 base and 11 bases, in that order; junction bases with no gene match: 9.

This chain connects TRBV30 to TRBJ1-3; possibly TRBD1 for D (5 bases). Per the germline V gene, CDR1 is GTSNPN and CDR2 is SVGIG (reference sequence). The CDR3 length is 13 residues. Trimming took off 1 base at V and 6 bases at J, with 10 bases between the two ends. In DNA form, the CDR3 reads TGTGCCTGGAGTGGAGACAGTATAAACACCATATATTTT. Amino acid sequence: CAWSGDSINTIYF.

V gene TRBV19 combines with J gene TRBJ1-1; TRBD1 aligns across 8 bases. This CDR3 contains 16 residues. V was pared by 8 bases and J by 3 bases, with 14 bases of the junction left unmatched. Germline lookup yields CDR1 LNHDA and CDR2 SQIVND (reference sequence). CDR3: CASDQGARGGDTEAFF. Here the CDR3 DNA reads TGTGCCAGTGACCAGGGGGCAAGAGGTGGGGACACTGAAGCTTTCTTT.

The rearrangement joins TRBV7-2 to TRBJ1-5; 8 nucleotides agree with TRBD1. The CDR3 sequence is 15 residues long. V was clipped by 5 bases and J by 6 bases; unmatched bases: 9. Germline assignment: CDR1 SGHTA and CDR2 FQGNSA. The chain's CDR3 is CASSLGQGWGQPQHF. Written as DNA, the CDR3 is TGTGCCAGCAGCCTAGGACAGGGCTGGGGTCAGCCCCAGCATTTT.

The table lists this clone with a count of one. V gene TRBV5-4 combines with J gene TRBJ2-7, with TRBD2 matching over 8 bases. The CDR3 totals 15 residues. V trimming: 1 base; J trimming: 4 bases; junction bases outside the gene matches: 7. CDR1 and CDR2 (germline): SGHNT, YYREEE (reference sequence). CDR3 loop: CASSLTSGGDYEQYF. DNA of the CDR3: TGTGCCAGCAGCTTGACTAGCGGTGGGGATTACGAGCAGTACTTC.

The rearrangement joins TRBV6-6 to TRBJ1-6; unclear D gene. Per the germline V gene, CDR1 is MNHNY and CDR2 is SVGAGI (reference sequence). The CDR3 is made up of 10 amino acids. Trimming left V 8 bases short and J 9 bases short, with 5 bases between. In DNA form, the CDR3 reads TGTGCCAGCGGGAGTTCACCCCTCCACTTT. Translated, it gives CASGSSPLHF.

This clone showed up just once. The chain employs TRBV14 and TRBJ2-7; 7 positions match TRBD1. With V trimmed by 3 bases and J by 6 bases, 8 bases remained unmatched. Germline CDR1 reads SGHDN; CDR2 reads FVKESK. CDR3 length equals 14 residues. CDR3: CASSQMTGLFEQYF. Here the CDR3 DNA reads TGTGCCAGCAGCCAGATGACAGGGTTATTCGAGCAGTACTTC.